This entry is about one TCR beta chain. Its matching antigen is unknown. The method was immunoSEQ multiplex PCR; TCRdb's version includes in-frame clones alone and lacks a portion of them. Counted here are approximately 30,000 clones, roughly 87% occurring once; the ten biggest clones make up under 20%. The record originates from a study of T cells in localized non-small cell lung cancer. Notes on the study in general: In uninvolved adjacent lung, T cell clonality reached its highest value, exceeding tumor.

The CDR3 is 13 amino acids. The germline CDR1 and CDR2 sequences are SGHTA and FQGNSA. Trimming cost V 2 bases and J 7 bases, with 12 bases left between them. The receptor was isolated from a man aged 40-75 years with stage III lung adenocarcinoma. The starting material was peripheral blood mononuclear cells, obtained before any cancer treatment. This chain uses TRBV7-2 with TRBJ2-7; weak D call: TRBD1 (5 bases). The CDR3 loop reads CASSLWGEGEQYF. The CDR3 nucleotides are TGTGCCAGCAGCTTATGGGGCGAAGGGGAGCAGTACTTC.